This TCR beta chain was documented in a study of CD8+CD57+ T cells in acquired aplastic anemia. Study-level information: Sorted CD4+ and CD8+ cells gave a mean 3.2 ug DNA, range roughly 0.18 to 30 ug. In CD4+ cells, healthy donors produced an average of roughly 11 million reads.

Genomic DNA acted as the template from which TCR beta VDJ combination and CDR3 sequence profiling were carried out. TCRdb redid the calling of the reads with MiXCR, one entry per CDR3 protein. The repertoire holds 98,000 or so distinct CDR3 sequences, approximately 49% seen once, with roughly 30% in the top ten. Study conclusions and caveats: Common to patients and controls were 25 to 30 CD8+ CDR3 sequences.

Concerning this clonotype: Its antigen is unknown.

The V and J ends lost 2 bases and 4 bases, in that order; junction bases with no gene match: 1. CDR3 length: 13 amino acids. Germline V gives CDR1 WNHNN, CDR2 SYGVQD (reference sequence). The sequencing sample was made of sorted CD4+, CD8+, or CD8+CD57+ T cells (not recorded which) from PBMCs. The V gene is TRBV10-1, the J gene TRBJ1-1; 7 bases agree with TRBD1. The receptor was derived from a human donor in good health, serving as a control. CDR3 bases: TGCGCCAGCAGTGAGCCAGGGGGCACTGAAGCTTTCTTT. The encoded protein is CASSEPGGTEAFF.